Shown below are 17 T cell receptor beta chains from a single sample sequenced in a study of cytomegalovirus exposure and HLA in healthy donors. The PCR ran on 60 Vbeta and 13 Jbeta primers. The table came from immunoSEQ multiplex PCR; TCRdb's copy has only in-frame clones and leaves some out. The sample lists approximately 84,000 clones, about 77% seen once, with nearly 2.5% in the top ten. Material for sequencing was PBMCs. These receptors were taken from a male donor in good health and CMV-seropositive.

V usage is TRBV7-2 and J usage is TRBJ2-1; TRBD2 is a possible D gene (5 bases). The germline V and J ends were trimmed by 0 bases and 1 base, with 7 bases remaining between them. Germline assignment: CDR1 SGHTA and CDR2 FQGNSA. This CDR3 spans 15 amino acids. This chain's CDR3 is CASSLAGASYNEQFF. The CDR3 DNA is TGTGCCAGCAGCTTAGCGGGAGCTTCCTACAATGAGCAGTTCTTC.

V is TRBV10-3 and J is TRBJ2-2, with TRBD2 matching 10 bases. CDR1 ENHRY and CDR2 SYGVKD come from the germline V gene. V dropped 4 bases and J dropped 6; count of bases not matched to a gene: 5. The CDR3 sequence is 15 residues long. The CDR3 is CAISVLAGEAGELFF. The CDR3 bases are TGTGCCATCAGTGTCCTAGCGGGAGAAGCCGGGGAGCTGTTTTTT.

This clone has only a few counts. This sequence joins TRBV7-9 and TRBJ1-1; D unresolved. The CDR3 extends over 15 amino acids. CDR1 is SEHNR, CDR2 FQNEAQ, per germline (reference sequence). Trimming took off 5 bases at V and 4 bases at J, with 17 bases between the two ends. The CDR3: CASSQRGSFGTEAFF. In DNA, the CDR3 is TGTGCCAGCAGCCAACGAGGGTCCTTCGGCACTGAAGCTTTCTTT.

The chain couples TRBV13 to TRBJ1-4; 10 bases are a match to TRBD1. V lost 4 bases and J lost 7; bases outside the gene matches: 12. From germline, CDR1 is PRHDT and CDR2 FYEKMQ (reference sequence). This CDR3 is built from 17 residues. The CDR3 nucleotides are TGTGCCAGCAGCTCGTCCCGGGACAGGGGTGGAGGTGAAAAACTGTTTTTT. Its protein is CASSSSRDRGGGEKLFF.

The chain combines TRBV20-1 with TRBJ2-1, with unresolved D. V dropped 3 bases and J dropped 7 bases, with 7 bases sitting between them. Germline assignment: CDR1 DFQATT and CDR2 SNEGSKA (reference sequence). The CDR3 contains 11 residues. The CDR3 loop reads CSARADNEQFF. DNA of the CDR3: TGCAGTGCTAGGGCGGATAATGAGCAGTTCTTC.

The count of this clone is one. The junction differs from germline at one of its ends, possibly a read error. The rearrangement joins TRBV19 to TRBJ2-1, with TRBD1 matching 7 bases. The CDR3 loop spans 11 amino acids. Germline CDR1 and CDR2: LNHDA and SQIVND (reference sequence). The CDR3 here is CASSLGQVELF. The CDR3, as DNA: TGTGCCAGTAGTCTCGGACAGGTCGAGCTCTTC.

The V call is TRBV6-5, the J call TRBJ2-1, with D perhaps TRBD2 (6 bases). CDR3 length: 11 residues. CDR1 MNHEY and CDR2 SVGAGI come from the germline V gene. Trimming shortened V by 2 bases and J by 10 bases, and 6 bases separated the two germline ends. The CDR3 DNA reads TGTGCCAGCAGTTACCTAGCGGAGCAGTTCTTC. Its protein product is CASSYLAEQFF.

J is TRBJ1-1 and V is TRBV27; tentatively, D is TRBD1 (5 bases). Germline CDR1 and CDR2: MNHEY and SMNVEV (reference sequence). The V end lost 1 base, the J end lost 1 base, and 10 bases lay between the germline ends. The length of the CDR3 is 15 residues. DNA for the CDR3: TGTGCCAGCAGTTTATGGGGGGGAGGGAACACTGAAGCTTTCTTT. It yields the protein CASSLWGGGNTEAFF.

The gene calls are TRBV2 and TRBJ2-2, with 7 positions matching TRBD2. In germline, CDR1 is SNHLY, CDR2 FYNNEI. CDR3 size: 13 residues. The junction had 6 bases not matched to a gene; V was cut back by 8 bases and J by 6 bases. The CDR3 loop is CASGGVAPGELFF. The CDR3 DNA reads TGTGCCAGCGGGGGGGTAGCTCCCGGGGAGCTGTTTTTT.

The chain employs TRBV27 and TRBJ2-2; D might be TRBD2 (6 bases). Germline CDR1 is MNHEY and CDR2 is SMNVEV (reference sequence). The CDR3 consists of 17 residues. Trimming shortened V by 6 bases and J by 0 bases, and 17 bases separated the two germline ends. The DNA of the CDR3 is TGTGCCAGCAGACCCCTCGGTGCGGGGACGAACACCGGGGAGCTGTTTTTT. Protein: CASRPLGAGTNTGELFF.

This rearrangement joins TRBV25-1 to TRBJ2-1; D gene unclear. This CDR3 is built from 14 residues. V gave up 5 bases and J gave up 0 bases, with 8 bases separating them. The germline V gene has CDR1 MGHDK and CDR2 SYGVNS. Here the CDR3 reads CASSSPGSYNEQFF. CDR3 DNA sequence: TGTGCCAGCAGTTCGCCGGGCTCCTACAATGAGCAGTTCTTC.

This clone came up a few times. This chain uses TRBV6-5 with TRBJ2-7, with 10 bases lining up with TRBD1. Per the germline V gene, CDR1 is MNHEY and CDR2 is SVGAGI. The J segment lost 4 bases and the V segment lost 7 bases, leaving 4 bases of the junction unmatched. The CDR3 is made up of 13 amino acids. The CDR3 bases are TGTGCCAGCACGGGACAGGGGACGTACGAGCAGTACTTC. This sequence encodes CASTGQGTYEQYF.

The rearrangement links TRBV6-5 to TRBJ1-2; no definite D call. The CDR3 contains 15 residues. From germline, CDR1 is MNHEY and CDR2 SVGAGI. V shed 0 bases and J shed 2 bases, with 10 bases lying between them. CDR3 region: CASSYSPRGNYGYTF. CDR3 sequence (DNA): TGTGCCAGCAGTTACTCCCCCCGGGGAAACTATGGCTACACCTTC.

Only one count was recorded for this clone. V and J are TRBV27 and TRBJ2-2; 7 nucleotides match TRBD1. The CDR3 length is 13 residues. CDR1 is MNHEY, CDR2 SMNVEV, per germline (reference sequence). The CDR3 sequence: CVTPRGSTGELFF. Written as DNA, the CDR3 is TGTGTAACACCCAGGGGGAGCACCGGGGAGCTGTTTTTT.

This clone was counted ten times or more. V is TRBV29-1 and J is TRBJ1-5, with a possible D match to TRBD1 (5 bases). Germline assignment: CDR1 SQVTM and CDR2 ANQGSEA. The CDR3 extends over 13 amino acids. Trimming stripped 6 bases from V and 8 bases from J, with 17 bases between. The DNA of the CDR3 is TGCAGCGTCAGGCGGGGGGATGGGGAGCCCCAGCATTTT. It translates to CSVRRGDGEPQHF.

V usage is TRBV28 and J usage is TRBJ1-2; a weak D match, TRBD1 (6 bases). Germline-derived CDR1 and CDR2 are MDHEN and SYDVKM. The CDR3 runs to 14 residues. Deletions cut 7 bases from V and 8 bases from J, with 20 bases between. Here the CDR3 reads CASTTTNSRGGYTF. CDR3 DNA: TGTGCCAGCACCACCACGAATTCCAGGGGAGGCTACACCTTC.

This clone was counted only a few times. The chain is built from TRBV7-9 and TRBJ2-1; D unclear. Trimming pared 3 bases from V and 3 bases from J, leaving 6 bases between. This CDR3 is built from 13 residues. The germline V gene has CDR1 SEHNR and CDR2 FQNEAQ (reference sequence). CDR3 DNA: TGTGCCAGCAGCTTTGCCGGCTACAATGAGCAGTTCTTC. This gives the protein CASSFAGYNEQFF.